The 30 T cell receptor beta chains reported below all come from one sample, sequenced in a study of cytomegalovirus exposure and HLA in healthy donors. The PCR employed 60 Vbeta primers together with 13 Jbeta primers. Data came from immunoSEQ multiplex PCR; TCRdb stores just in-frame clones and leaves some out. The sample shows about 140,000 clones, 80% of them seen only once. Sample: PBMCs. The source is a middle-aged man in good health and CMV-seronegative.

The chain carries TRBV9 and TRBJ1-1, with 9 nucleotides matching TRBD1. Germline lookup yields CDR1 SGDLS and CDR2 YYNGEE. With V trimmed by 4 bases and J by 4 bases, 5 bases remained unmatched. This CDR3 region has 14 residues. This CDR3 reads CASSSRDRVTEAFF. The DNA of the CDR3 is TGTGCCAGCAGCTCCCGGGACAGGGTCACTGAAGCTTTCTTT. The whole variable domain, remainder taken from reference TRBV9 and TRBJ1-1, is DSGVTQTPKHLITATGQRVTLRCSPRSGDLSVYWYQQSLDQGLQFLIQYYNGEERAKGNILERFSAQQFPDLHSELNLSSLELGDSALYFCASSSRDRVTEAFFGQGTRLTVV.

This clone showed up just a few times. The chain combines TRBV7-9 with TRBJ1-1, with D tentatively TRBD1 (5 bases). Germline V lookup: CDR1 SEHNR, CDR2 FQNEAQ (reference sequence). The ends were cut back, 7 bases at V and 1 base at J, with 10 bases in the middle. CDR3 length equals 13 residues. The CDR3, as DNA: TGTGCCAGCATCCCGGGGGGGAACACTGAAGCTTTCTTT. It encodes CASIPGGNTEAFF.

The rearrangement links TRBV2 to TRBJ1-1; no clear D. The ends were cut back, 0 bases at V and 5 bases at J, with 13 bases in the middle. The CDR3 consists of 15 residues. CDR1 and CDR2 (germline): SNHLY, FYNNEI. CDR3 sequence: CASSEAQARETEAFF. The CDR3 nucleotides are TGTGCCAGCAGTGAAGCGCAGGCTCGGGAGACTGAAGCTTTCTTT.

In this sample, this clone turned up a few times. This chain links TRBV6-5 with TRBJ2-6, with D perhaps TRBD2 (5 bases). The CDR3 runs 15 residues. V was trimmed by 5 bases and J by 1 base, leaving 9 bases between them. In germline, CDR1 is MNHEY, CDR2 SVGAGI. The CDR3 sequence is CASSQTGSGANVLTF. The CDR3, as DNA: TGTGCCAGCAGTCAAACGGGGTCTGGGGCCAACGTCCTGACTTTC.

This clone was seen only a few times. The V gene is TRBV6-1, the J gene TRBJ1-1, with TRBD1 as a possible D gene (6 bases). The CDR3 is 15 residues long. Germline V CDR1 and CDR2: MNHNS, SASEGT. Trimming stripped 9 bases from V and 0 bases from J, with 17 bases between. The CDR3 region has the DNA TGTGCCAGTAATCCGGGACAAGTCATGAACACTGAAGCTTTCTTT. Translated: CASNPGQVMNTEAFF.

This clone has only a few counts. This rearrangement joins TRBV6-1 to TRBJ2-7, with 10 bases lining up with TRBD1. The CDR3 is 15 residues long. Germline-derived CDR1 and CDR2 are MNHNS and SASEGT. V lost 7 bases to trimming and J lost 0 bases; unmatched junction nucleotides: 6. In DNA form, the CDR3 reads TGTGCCAGCAATACCGGGACAGGGGTCTCCTACGAGCAGTACTTC. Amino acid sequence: CASNTGTGVSYEQYF.

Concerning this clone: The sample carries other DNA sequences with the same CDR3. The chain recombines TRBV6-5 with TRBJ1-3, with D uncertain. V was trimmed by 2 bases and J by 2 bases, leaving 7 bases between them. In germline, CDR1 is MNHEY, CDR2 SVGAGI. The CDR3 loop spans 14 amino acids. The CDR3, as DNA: TGTGCCAGCAGTTACGGCGGCGCTGGAAACACCATATATTTT. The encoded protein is CASSYGGAGNTIYF.

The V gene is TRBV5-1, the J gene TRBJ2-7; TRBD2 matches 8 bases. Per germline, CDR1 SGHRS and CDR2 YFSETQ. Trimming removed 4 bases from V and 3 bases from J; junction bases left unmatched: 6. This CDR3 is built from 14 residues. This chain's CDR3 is CASSAGLGNYEQYF. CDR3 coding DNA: TGCGCCAGCAGCGCGGGACTAGGGAACTACGAGCAGTACTTC.

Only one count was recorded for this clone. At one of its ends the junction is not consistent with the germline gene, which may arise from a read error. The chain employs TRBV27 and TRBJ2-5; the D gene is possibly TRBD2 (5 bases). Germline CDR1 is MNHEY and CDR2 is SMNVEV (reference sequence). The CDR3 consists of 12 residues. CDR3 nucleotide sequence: TGTGCCAGCAGTTCGTCCGGGAAGCGGCGCCACTTC. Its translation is CASSSSGKRRHF.

CDR3 nucleotides: TGCAGCGTTGATGCAGGGAATACCGGGGAGCTGTTTTTT. Translation gives CSVDAGNTGELFF. The chain recombines TRBV29-1 with TRBJ2-2; tentatively, D is TRBD1 (5 bases). V lost 3 bases to trimming and J lost 5 bases, with 10 bases between them. CDR3 length: 13 amino acids. Germline V gene lookup returns CDR1 SQVTM and CDR2 ANQGSEA.

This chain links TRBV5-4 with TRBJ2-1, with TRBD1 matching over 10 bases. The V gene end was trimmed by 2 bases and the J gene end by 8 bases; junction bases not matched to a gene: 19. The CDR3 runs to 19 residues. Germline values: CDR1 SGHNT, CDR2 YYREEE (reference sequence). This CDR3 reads CASSFGASPTGQGTDEQFF. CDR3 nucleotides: TGTGCCAGCAGCTTCGGAGCATCCCCTACGGGACAGGGGACCGATGAGCAGTTCTTC.

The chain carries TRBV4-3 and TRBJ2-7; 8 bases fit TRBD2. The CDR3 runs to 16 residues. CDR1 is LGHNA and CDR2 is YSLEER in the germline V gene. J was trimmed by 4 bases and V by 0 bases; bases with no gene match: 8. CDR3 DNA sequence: TGCGCCAGCAGCCAAGAGGTCGGGGGGGGTTGGTACGAGCAGTACTTC. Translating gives CASSQEVGGGWYEQYF.

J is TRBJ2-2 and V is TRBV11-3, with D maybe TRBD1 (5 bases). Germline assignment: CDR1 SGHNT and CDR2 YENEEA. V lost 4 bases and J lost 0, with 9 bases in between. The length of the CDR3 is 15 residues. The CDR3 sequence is CASSWGNSNTGELFF. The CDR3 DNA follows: TGTGCCAGCAGCTGGGGCAATTCGAACACCGGGGAGCTGTTTTTT.

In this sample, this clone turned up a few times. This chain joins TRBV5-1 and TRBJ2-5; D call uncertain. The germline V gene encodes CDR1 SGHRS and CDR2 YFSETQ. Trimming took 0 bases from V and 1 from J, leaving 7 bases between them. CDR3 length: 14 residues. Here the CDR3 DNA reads TGCGCCAGCAGCTTGGAGAGGAGCCAAGAGACCCAGTACTTC. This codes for CASSLERSQETQYF.

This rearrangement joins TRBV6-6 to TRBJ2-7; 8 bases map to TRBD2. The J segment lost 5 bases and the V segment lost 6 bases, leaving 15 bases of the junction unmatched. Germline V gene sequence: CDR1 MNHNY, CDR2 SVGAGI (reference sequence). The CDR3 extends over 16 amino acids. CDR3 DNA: TGTGCCAGCAGCCCAAAAGGGAGCGGGGGTACCCACGAGCAGTACTTC. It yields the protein CASSPKGSGGTHEQYF.

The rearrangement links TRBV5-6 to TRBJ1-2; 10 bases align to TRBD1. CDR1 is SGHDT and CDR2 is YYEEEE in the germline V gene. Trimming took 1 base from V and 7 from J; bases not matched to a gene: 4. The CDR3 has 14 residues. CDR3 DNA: TGTGCCAGCAGCTTGCAAGACAGGGGGCTTGGCTACACCTTC. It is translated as CASSLQDRGLGYTF.

As DNA, the CDR3 is TGTGCCAGCAGTCCAGGGACAGGTGTGAACACTGAAGCTTTCTTT. Its protein is CASSPGTGVNTEAFF. The chain joins TRBV28 to TRBJ1-1, with TRBD1 matching 8 bases. This CDR3 contains 15 residues. With 5 bases clipped from V and 0 bases from J, the junction kept 5 bases outside the gene matches. The germline gives CDR1 MDHEN, CDR2 SYDVKM. The full variable domain, completed using reference TRBV28 and TRBJ1-1, is DVKVTQSSRYLVKRTGEKVFLECVQDMDHENMFWYRQDPGLGLRLIYFSYDVKMKEKGDIPEGYSVSREKKERFSLILESASTNQTSMYLCASSPGTGVNTEAFFGQGTRLTVV.

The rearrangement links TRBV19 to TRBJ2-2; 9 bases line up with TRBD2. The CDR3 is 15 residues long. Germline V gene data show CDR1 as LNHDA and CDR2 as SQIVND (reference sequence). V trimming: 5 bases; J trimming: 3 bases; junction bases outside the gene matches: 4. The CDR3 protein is CASSETSGYTGELFF. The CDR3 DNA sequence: TGTGCCAGTAGTGAGACTAGCGGATACACCGGGGAGCTGTTTTTT.

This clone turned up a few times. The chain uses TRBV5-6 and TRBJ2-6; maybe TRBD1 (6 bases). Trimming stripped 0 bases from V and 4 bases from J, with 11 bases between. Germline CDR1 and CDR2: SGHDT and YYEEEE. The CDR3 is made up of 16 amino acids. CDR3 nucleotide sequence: TGTGCCAGCAGCTTGGGTCAGGGGATCGGGGCCAACGTCCTGACTTTC. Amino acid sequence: CASSLGQGIGANVLTF.

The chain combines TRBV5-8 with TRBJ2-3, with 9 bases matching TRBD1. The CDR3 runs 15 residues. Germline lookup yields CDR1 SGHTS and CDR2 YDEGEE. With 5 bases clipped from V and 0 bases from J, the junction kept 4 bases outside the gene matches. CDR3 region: CASRTGGLSTDTQYF. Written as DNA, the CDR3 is TGTGCCAGCAGAACAGGGGGCCTTAGCACAGATACGCAGTATTTT.

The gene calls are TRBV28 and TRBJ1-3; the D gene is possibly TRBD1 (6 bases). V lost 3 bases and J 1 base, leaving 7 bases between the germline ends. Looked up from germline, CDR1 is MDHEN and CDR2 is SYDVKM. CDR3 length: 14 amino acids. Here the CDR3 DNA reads TGTGCCAGCAGTTTCAGGGGATCTGGAAACACCATATATTTT. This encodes CASSFRGSGNTIYF.

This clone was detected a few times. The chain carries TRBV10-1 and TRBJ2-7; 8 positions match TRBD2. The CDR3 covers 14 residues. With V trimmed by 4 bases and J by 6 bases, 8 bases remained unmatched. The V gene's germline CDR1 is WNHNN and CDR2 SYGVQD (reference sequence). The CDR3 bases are TGCGCCAGCAGTGCCCTCGGGGGGGGCAGCGAGCAGTACTTC. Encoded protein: CASSALGGGSEQYF.

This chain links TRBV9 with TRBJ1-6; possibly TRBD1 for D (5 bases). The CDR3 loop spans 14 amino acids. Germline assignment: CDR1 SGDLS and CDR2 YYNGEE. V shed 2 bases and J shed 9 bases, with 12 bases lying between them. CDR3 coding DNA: TGTGCCAGCAGCGTCCTAGGGGATCCTTCACCCCTCCACTTT. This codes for CASSVLGDPSPLHF.

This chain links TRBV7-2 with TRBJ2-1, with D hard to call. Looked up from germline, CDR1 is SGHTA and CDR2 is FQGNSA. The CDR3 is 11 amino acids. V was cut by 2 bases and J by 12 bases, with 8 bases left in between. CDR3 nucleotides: TGTGCCAGCAGCTTACACGGTGGGCAGTTCTTC. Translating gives CASSLHGGQFF.

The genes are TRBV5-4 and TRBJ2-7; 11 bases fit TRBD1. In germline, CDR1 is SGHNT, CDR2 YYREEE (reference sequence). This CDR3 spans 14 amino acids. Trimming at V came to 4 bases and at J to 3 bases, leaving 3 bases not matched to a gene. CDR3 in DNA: TGTGCCAGCAGCCCGGGACAGGGGGGCTACGAGCAGTACTTC. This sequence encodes CASSPGQGGYEQYF.

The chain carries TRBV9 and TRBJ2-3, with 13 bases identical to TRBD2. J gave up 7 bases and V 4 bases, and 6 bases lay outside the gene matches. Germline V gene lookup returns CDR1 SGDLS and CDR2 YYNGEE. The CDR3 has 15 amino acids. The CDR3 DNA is TGTGCCAGCAGCACTACTAGCGGGGGGGGTAATACGCAGTATTTT. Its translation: CASSTTSGGGNTQYF.

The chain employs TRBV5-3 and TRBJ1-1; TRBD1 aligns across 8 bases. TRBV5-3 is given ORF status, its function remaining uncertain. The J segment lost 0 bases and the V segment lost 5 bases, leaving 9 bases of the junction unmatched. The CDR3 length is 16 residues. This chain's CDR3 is CARSTQGVGMNTEAFF. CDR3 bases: TGTGCCAGAAGTACACAGGGGGTCGGGATGAACACTGAAGCTTTCTTT.

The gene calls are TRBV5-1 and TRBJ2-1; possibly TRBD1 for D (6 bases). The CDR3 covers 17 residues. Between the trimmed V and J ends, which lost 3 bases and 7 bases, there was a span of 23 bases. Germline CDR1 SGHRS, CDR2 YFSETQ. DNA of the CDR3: TGCGCCAGCAGCTCTTTCGTAAGTGGGGGCTACGGGAATGAGCAGTTCTTC. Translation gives CASSSFVSGGYGNEQFF.

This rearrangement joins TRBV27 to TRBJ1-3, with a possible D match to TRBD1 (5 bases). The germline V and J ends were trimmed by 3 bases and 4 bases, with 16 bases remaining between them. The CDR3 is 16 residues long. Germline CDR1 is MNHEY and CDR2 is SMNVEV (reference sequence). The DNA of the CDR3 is TGTGCCAGCAGTTTTCCGTGTTGGGGCCTCGGAAACACCATATATTTT. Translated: CASSFPCWGLGNTIYF.

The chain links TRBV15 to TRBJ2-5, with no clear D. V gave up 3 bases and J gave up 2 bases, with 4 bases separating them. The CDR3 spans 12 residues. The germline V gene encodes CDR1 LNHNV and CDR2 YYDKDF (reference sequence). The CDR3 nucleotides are TGTGCCACCAGCAGGTCACAAGAGACCCAGTACTTC. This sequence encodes CATSRSQETQYF.